Presented here are 9 T cell receptor beta chains from one specimen sequenced in a study of blood T cell repertoires in COVID-19. Measured with immunoSEQ multiplex PCR; TCRdb has only the in-frame clones, and not every one. The sample includes some 150,000 clones, more than 80% of them seen just once. Sequencing input: peripheral blood. These TCRs come from a woman in her thirties or forties with acute or convalescent COVID-19.

V usage is TRBV29-1 and J usage is TRBJ2-7; D unclear. The CDR3 runs 12 residues. Deletions cut 5 bases from V and 0 bases from J, with 8 bases between. Germline V lookup: CDR1 SQVTM, CDR2 ANQGSEA. The CDR3 nucleotides read TGCAGCGTTAGATCGAGCTCCTACGAGCAGTACTTC. The encoded protein is CSVRSSSYEQYF.

This chain links TRBV11-3 with TRBJ2-2; 11 bases map to TRBD2. The CDR3 is 17 residues long. CDR1 is SGHNT, CDR2 YENEEA, per germline. Trimming at V came to 4 bases and at J to 5 bases, leaving 9 bases not matched to a gene. The CDR3 protein is CASSSQRLAGGTGELFF. CDR3 bases: TGTGCCAGCAGCTCCCAACGTCTAGCGGGAGGTACCGGGGAGCTGTTTTTT.

The V and J genes are TRBV30 and TRBJ2-7; 7 positions agree with TRBD1. This CDR3 has 13 amino acids. Germline values: CDR1 GTSNPN, CDR2 SVGIG (reference sequence). Trimming cost V 0 bases and J 3 bases; bases outside gene matches: 2. CDR3 DNA sequence: TGTGCCTGGAGTGTACAGGGGAGCTACGAGCAGTACTTC. Translating it yields CAWSVQGSYEQYF. Together with reference TRBV30 and TRBJ2-7, the CDR3 gives the full variable domain: SQTIHQWPATLVQPVGSPLSLECTVEGTSNPNLYWYRQAAGRGLQLLFYSVGIGQISSEVPQNLSASRPQDRQFILSSKKLLLSDSGFYLCAWSVQGSYEQYFGPGTRLTVT.

This clone is a singleton in its sample. J is TRBJ2-1 and V is TRBV28; tentatively, D is TRBD2 (6 bases). CDR3 length equals 17 residues. The ends were cut back, 7 bases at V and 8 bases at J, with 27 bases in the middle. From germline, CDR1 is MDHEN and CDR2 SYDVKM. As DNA, the CDR3 is TGTGCCAGCACCACGGTGAAAGCGGGCCCCCGGGGTTATGAGCAGTTCTTC. Translating it yields CASTTVKAGPRGYEQFF.

The J gene is TRBJ2-5, the V gene TRBV3-1 (or the pseudogene TRBV3-2); D gene ambiguous. Per the germline V gene, CDR1 is LGHDT and CDR2 is YNNKEL (reference sequence). V was clipped by 4 bases and J by 5 bases, with 5 bases between them. The CDR3 runs to 11 residues. The CDR3 loop reads CASSLRETQYF. The DNA for the CDR3 is TGTGCCAGCAGCCTCCGGGAGACCCAGTACTTC.

The gene calls are TRBV6-5 and TRBJ1-1; TRBD1 matches at 7 bases. Germline values: CDR1 MNHEY, CDR2 SVGAGI. The CDR3 is 15 residues long. Germline trimming cut 5 bases from V and 1 base from J; bases unmatched to any gene: 7. The CDR3 reads CASSRGGQRNTEAFF. The DNA of the CDR3 is TGTGCCAGCAGTCGAGGGGGACAGCGGAACACTGAAGCTTTCTTT.

V gene TRBV7-3 combines with J gene TRBJ1-1, with a weak D call TRBD1 (5 bases). Trimming removed 4 bases from V and 1 base from J, with 13 bases in between. CDR1 and CDR2 (germline): SGHTA, FQGTGA. The CDR3 runs to 15 residues. Here the CDR3 reads CASSWSGTGNTEAFF. CDR3 sequence (DNA): TGTGCCAGCAGCTGGAGCGGGACGGGGAACACTGAAGCTTTCTTT.

The chain couples TRBV7-9 to TRBJ2-1, with 9 bases aligning to TRBD2. The CDR3 runs 14 residues. Germline assignment: CDR1 SEHNR and CDR2 FQNEAQ (reference sequence). The trim removed 5 bases at V and 6 bases at J, leaving 5 bases unmatched. CDR3 loop: CASSPGLAGNEQFF. In DNA form, the CDR3 reads TGTGCCAGCAGCCCGGGACTAGCTGGCAATGAGCAGTTCTTC.

This rearrangement joins TRBV5-8 to TRBJ2-7, with TRBD1 matching 10 bases. The J segment lost 2 bases and the V segment lost 2 bases, leaving 7 bases of the junction unmatched. CDR1 is SGHTS, CDR2 YDEGEE, per germline. There are 16 residues in the CDR3. In DNA form, the CDR3 reads TGTGCCAGCAGCTTCCGATCGGGACAGGGGACCTACGAGCAGTACTTC. Translated: CASSFRSGQGTYEQYF.